One sample yielded the 5 T cell receptor beta chains listed below, sequenced in a study of T cells in Graves' hyperthyroidism and ophthalmopathy. TCR beta CDR3 regions were amplified from RNA. The HTBI set primed first-round TCR CDR3 RT-PCR. TCRdb processed the multiplex PCR reads anew with MiXCR; each CDR3 protein has one entry. The sample carries under 400,000 distinct CDR3 sequences, roughly 14% recorded once. The sample comprised blood. Receptors were obtained from a woman aged 55-70 years with Graves' hyperthyroidism.

This clonotype was seen many times. The CDR3: CASSTRHHTQYF. In DNA form, the CDR3 reads TGTGCCAGCAGTACGCGACATCATACGCAGTATTTT. The chain recombines TRBV11-2 with TRBJ2-3; no firm D call. The CDR3 spans 12 residues. V shed 6 bases and J shed 7 bases, with 11 bases lying between them. In germline, CDR1 is SGHAT, CDR2 FQNNGV.

This clonotype was recorded at least ten times. This sequence joins TRBV3-1 and TRBJ1-2, with D possibly matching TRBD1 (5 bases). CDR3 length: 14 amino acids. Germline V gene sequence: CDR1 LGHDT, CDR2 YNNKEL (reference sequence). Between the trimmed V and J ends, which lost 0 bases and 6 bases, there was a span of 11 bases. The CDR3 region has the DNA TGTGCCAGCAGCCAAGAGGGCAGGGATGATGGCTACACCTTC. Amino acids: CASSQEGRDDGYTF. Complete variable domain (other parts from reference TRBV3-1 and TRBJ1-2): DTAVSQTPKYLVTQMGNDKSIKCEQNLGHDTMYWYKQDSKKFLKIMFSYNNKELIINETVPNRFSPKSPDKAHLNLHINSLELGDSAVYFCASSQEGRDDGYTFGSGTRLTVV.

This clonotype was observed at least ten times. CDR3 sequence: CASSLGQGVSYEQYF. CDR3 nucleotides: TGTGCCAGCAGCTTAGGTCAGGGGGTGTCCTACGAGCAGTACTTC. The chain combines TRBV7-9 with TRBJ2-7; 7 nucleotides line up with TRBD1. The CDR3 totals 15 residues. Looked up from germline, CDR1 is SEHNR and CDR2 is FQNEAQ (reference sequence). V dropped 1 base and J dropped 1; count of bases not matched to a gene: 4. Variable domain in full (rest from reference TRBV7-9 and TRBJ2-7): DTGVSQNPRHKITKRGQNVTFRCDPISEHNRLYWYRQTLGQGPEFLTYFQNEAQLEKSRLLSDRFSAERPKGSFSTLEIQRTEQGDSAMYLCASSLGQGVSYEQYFGPGTRLTVT.

The J gene is TRBJ2-7, the V gene TRBV5-4, with 11 bases fitting TRBD2. V gave up 4 bases and J gave up 6 bases; unmatched junction bases: 6. Germline V gene lookup returns CDR1 SGHNT and CDR2 YYREEE (reference sequence). CDR3 length: 14 amino acids. The CDR3 here is CASSVAGGPFEQYF. The CDR3 coding sequence is TGTGCCAGCAGCGTAGCGGGAGGGCCTTTCGAGCAGTACTTC.

This clonotype appeared a few times. The chain uses TRBV5-4 and TRBJ2-1, with 14 nucleotides matching TRBD2. Germline CDR1 and CDR2: SGHNT and YYREEE (reference sequence). The CDR3 has 16 residues. Unmatched junction bases numbered 9, after V lost 4 bases and J lost 9 bases. CDR3 region: CASSPGTSGRSREQFF. The CDR3 DNA reads TGTGCCAGCAGCCCCGGGACTAGCGGGAGATCACGTGAGCAGTTCTTC.